The next 18 T cell receptor beta chains were all read from a single sample in a study of CD8 T cells in Susac syndrome. RNA in amounts of roughly 0.5 to 1 ug was reverse transcribed with random hexamers. One entry per CDR3 protein results from TCRdb running MiXCR on the immunoSEQ multiplex PCR reads. The sample gives roughly 180,000 distinct CDR3 sequences, about 95% of which show up once; about 0.1% is in the top ten. Source material: CD4+ T cells from PBMCs. The source is a human donor in good health.

This chain joins TRBV30 and TRBJ2-7, with D hard to call. The V end was cut by 4 bases, the J end by 6 bases, with 10 bases between. In germline, CDR1 is GTSNPN, CDR2 SVGIG (reference sequence). The CDR3 contains 11 residues. The CDR3 region has the DNA TGTGCCTGGACCGCCCGAAGCGAGCAGTACTTC. Protein: CAWTARSEQYF.

The rearrangement uses TRBV6-5 and TRBJ1-1; 8 positions match TRBD1. CDR3 length: 15 residues. CDR1 is MNHEY and CDR2 is SVGAGI in the germline V gene. V gave up 2 bases and J gave up 3 bases; unmatched junction bases: 5. CDR3 nucleotide sequence: TGTGCCAGCAGTTACAGCAGGGGGCCTGACACTGAAGCTTTCTTT. Translated, it gives CASSYSRGPDTEAFF.

The CDR3 reads CASRDRSYGYTF. CDR3 nucleotides: TGTGCCAGCAGGGACCGATCCTATGGCTACACCTTC. The gene calls are TRBV9 and TRBJ1-2; D is unclear. This CDR3 is built from 12 residues. The germline gives CDR1 SGDLS, CDR2 YYNGEE. Trimming removed 5 bases at V and 4 bases at J, with 9 bases between. The whole variable domain, remainder taken from reference TRBV9 and TRBJ1-2, is DSGVTQTPKHLITATGQRVTLRCSPRSGDLSVYWYQQSLDQGLQFLIQYYNGEERAKGNILERFSAQQFPDLHSELNLSSLELGDSALYFCASRDRSYGYTFGSGTRLTVV.

V gene TRBV7-9 combines with J gene TRBJ1-2, with D unresolved. The V gene lost 1 base and the J gene lost 0 bases, with 3 bases spanning the gap. The CDR3 length is 13 residues. Germline-derived CDR1 and CDR2 are SEHNR and FQNEAQ (reference sequence). The CDR3 DNA is TGTGCCAGCAGCTTAGACGCTAACTATGGCTACACCTTC. This translates into CASSLDANYGYTF.

The chain links TRBV29-1 to TRBJ1-1; D is undetermined. Trimming stripped 4 bases from V and 4 bases from J, with 7 bases between. Germline values: CDR1 SQVTM, CDR2 ANQGSEA. This CDR3 region has 11 residues. The CDR3 coding sequence is TGCAGCGTTGGTTTGGCCACTGAAGCTTTCTTT. Protein sequence: CSVGLATEAFF.

This chain links TRBV9 with TRBJ2-1, with unresolved D. Trimming pared 4 bases from V and 7 bases from J, leaving 12 bases between. The CDR3 runs to 13 residues. Looked up from germline, CDR1 is SGDLS and CDR2 is YYNGEE. The CDR3 sequence: CASSSLADNEQFF. The CDR3 bases are TGTGCCAGCAGCTCCCTGGCCGATAATGAGCAGTTCTTC. Drawing the rest from reference TRBV9 and TRBJ2-1, the complete variable domain is DSGVTQTPKHLITATGQRVTLRCSPRSGDLSVYWYQQSLDQGLQFLIQYYNGEERAKGNILERFSAQQFPDLHSELNLSSLELGDSALYFCASSSLADNEQFFGPGTRLTVL.

The chain carries TRBV29-1 and TRBJ1-4; 9 nucleotides align to TRBD1. V lost 7 bases, J lost 8 bases, and 8 bases stayed unmatched. The germline V gene has CDR1 SQVTM and CDR2 ANQGSEA. The CDR3 totals 13 residues. The CDR3 DNA sequence: TGCAGCGCCGCAACAGGGGGCGCGGAAAAACTGTTTTTT. Its protein is CSAATGGAEKLFF.

The V call is TRBV27, the J call TRBJ2-1; perhaps TRBD2 as D (5 bases). Between the trimmed V and J ends, which lost 6 bases and 8 bases, there was a span of 23 bases. This CDR3 is built from 16 residues. CDR1 and CDR2 (germline): MNHEY, SMNVEV (reference sequence). The CDR3 DNA is TGTGCCAGCAGATCCAAAGCGGAGCCAAGTTTAGATGAGCAGTTCTTC. This codes for CASRSKAEPSLDEQFF.

The chain couples TRBV2 to TRBJ2-7; D is possibly TRBD2 (6 bases). In germline, CDR1 is SNHLY, CDR2 FYNNEI. The CDR3 sequence is 14 residues long. V was cut by 6 bases and J by 1 base, with 13 bases left in between. The CDR3 DNA sequence: TGTGCCAGCAGGCCCGGGACTGCATCCTACGAGCAGTACTTC. Translated: CASRPGTASYEQYF.

This clonotype has only one observation. CDR3 DNA sequence: TGTGCCAGCAGCGTAGAGGGCACAGATACGCAGTATTTT. Its translation is CASSVEGTDTQYF. The chain carries TRBV9 and TRBJ2-3; D gene ambiguous. This CDR3 region has 13 residues. V was pared by 0 bases and J by 1 base, with 3 bases between. Germline values: CDR1 SGDLS, CDR2 YYNGEE.

This clonotype was detected once. The gene calls are TRBV20-1 and TRBJ1-5; 10 nucleotides align to TRBD1. This CDR3 contains 15 residues. The trim removed 7 bases at V and 4 bases at J, leaving 10 bases unmatched. In germline, CDR1 is DFQATT, CDR2 SNEGSKA (reference sequence). CDR3 sequence (DNA): TGCAGTGTGATTGGGGGACAGGGGAAGAATCAGCCCCAGCATTTT. Protein product: CSVIGGQGKNQPQHF.

The chain employs TRBV15 and TRBJ2-1; TRBD2 is a possible D gene (5 bases). Per the germline V gene, CDR1 is LNHNV and CDR2 is YYDKDF (reference sequence). The CDR3 sequence is 16 residues long. Trimming removed 1 base from V and 4 bases from J, with 14 bases in between. This CDR3 reads CATSRAGTYGYNEQFF. The CDR3 DNA reads TGTGCCACCAGCAGAGCGGGAACATACGGATACAATGAGCAGTTCTTC. Supplemented by reference TRBV15 and TRBJ2-1, the full variable domain reads DAMVIQNPRYQVTQFGKPVTLSCSQTLNHNVMYWYQQKSSQAPKLLFHYYDKDFNNEADTPDNFQSRRPNTSFCFLDIRSPGLGDTAMYLCATSRAGTYGYNEQFFGPGTRLTVL.

The chain uses TRBV6-5 and TRBJ2-4; D unresolved. Per germline, CDR1 MNHEY and CDR2 SVGAGI. V was clipped by 4 bases and J by 1 base, with 17 bases between them. The CDR3 extends over 17 amino acids. The CDR3: CASSSRTLPDAKNIQYF. As DNA, the CDR3 is TGTGCCAGCAGTTCCCGGACCTTACCCGATGCCAAAAACATTCAGTACTTC.

Only one count was recorded for this clonotype. This chain joins TRBV20-1 and TRBJ1-1, with no clear D. Germline V lookup: CDR1 DFQATT, CDR2 SNEGSKA (reference sequence). This CDR3 comprises 14 residues. V gave up 0 bases and J gave up 2 bases, with 10 bases separating them. CDR3 residues: CSARDRQDNTEAFF. CDR3 in DNA: TGCAGTGCTAGAGATCGGCAGGACAACACTGAAGCTTTCTTT.

The chain couples TRBV20-1 to TRBJ2-5; 11 bases map to TRBD2. The J segment lost 4 bases and the V segment lost 5 bases, leaving 9 bases of the junction unmatched. The CDR3 consists of 15 residues. CDR1 is DFQATT and CDR2 is SNEGSKA in the germline V gene (reference sequence). This CDR3 is CSARSTSGRRETQYF. The CDR3 region has the DNA TGCAGTGCTCGCTCCACTAGCGGGAGAAGAGAGACCCAGTACTTC.

There are a few counts of this clonotype. One junction end does not reproduce the germline sequence, and a read error may be involved. CDR3 region: CASSLGPAYEQYF. CDR3 coding DNA: TGTGCCAGCAGCTTGGGGCCTGCCTACGAGCAGTACTTC. This chain connects TRBV5-1 to TRBJ2-7; TRBD1 is a possible D gene (5 bases). Germline lookup yields CDR1 SGHRS and CDR2 YFSETQ. The CDR3 is 13 residues long.

The rearrangement joins TRBV2 to TRBJ2-1; D call uncertain. The V end was cut by 0 bases, the J end by 8 bases, with 11 bases between. From germline, CDR1 is SNHLY and CDR2 FYNNEI. This CDR3 region has 14 residues. The CDR3 protein is CASSEAGPWDEQFF. CDR3 DNA: TGTGCCAGCAGTGAAGCGGGCCCATGGGATGAGCAGTTCTTC.

The rearrangement links TRBV20-1 to TRBJ2-1; 9 bases are a match to TRBD2. The CDR3 is 15 residues long. Trimming cost V 6 bases and J 4 bases; bases outside gene matches: 10. Germline V gene sequence: CDR1 DFQATT, CDR2 SNEGSKA (reference sequence). As DNA, the CDR3 is TGCAGTGCCCAAAGACGACTAGCGGTATACAATGAGCAGTTCTTC. Translating it yields CSAQRRLAVYNEQFF.